The source of this TCR beta chain is a study of CD8 T cells in Susac syndrome. Sequencing of TCR beta covered CD8+ and CD4+ T cells obtained from blood. FACS was used to enrich TEMRA cells, whereas the CD8+ and CD4+ T cells were obtained by negative isolation. The CDR3 runs to 15 residues. CDR1 LGHDT and CDR2 YNNKEL come from the germline V gene (reference sequence). Study-wide results and limits: That the number of individuals in its TCR sequencing and HLA analysis was relatively small was acknowledged by the study.

As to this clonotype: No antigen is known for it. The junction departs from germline at one end; a sequencing error may be responsible.

Random hexamers were used to reverse transcribe about 0.45 to 1 ug of RNA. The amplification used immunoSEQ multiplex PCR on TCR beta CDR3; it spanned 54 Vbeta and 13 Jbeta. MiXCR, applied by TCRdb to the immunoSEQ multiplex PCR reads, yields one record per CDR3 protein. Counted here are more than 250,000 distinct CDR3 sequences, roughly 94% occurring once; the ten biggest clones make up over 0.05%. The chain joins TRBV3-1 to TRBJ2-5; 7 bases are a match to TRBD1. The material sequenced was CD4+ T cells from PBMCs. The receptor's source is a human donor with multiple sclerosis. Here the CDR3 DNA reads TGTGCCAACAGCCAAGGGAACAGGGGCTGGGAGACCCAGTACTTC. It yields the protein CANSQGNRGWETQYF.